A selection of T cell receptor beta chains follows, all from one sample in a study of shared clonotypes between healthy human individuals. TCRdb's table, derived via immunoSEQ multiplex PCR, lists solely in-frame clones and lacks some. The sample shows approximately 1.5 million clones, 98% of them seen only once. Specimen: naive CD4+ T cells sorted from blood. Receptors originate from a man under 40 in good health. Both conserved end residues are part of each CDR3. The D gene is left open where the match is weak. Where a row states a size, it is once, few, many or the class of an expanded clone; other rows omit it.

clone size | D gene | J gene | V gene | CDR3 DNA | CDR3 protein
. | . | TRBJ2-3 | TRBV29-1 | TGCAGCGGATGTCACAGCACAGATACGCAGTATTTT | CSGCHSTDTQYF
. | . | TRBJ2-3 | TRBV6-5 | TGTGCCAGCAGTCTCCGGGACGTAGGCACAGATACGCAGTATTTT | CASSLRDVGTDTQYF
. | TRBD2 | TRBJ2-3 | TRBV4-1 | TGCGCCAGCAGCCAAAGACTAGCGGGGGACACAGATACGCAGTATTTT | CASSQRLAGDTDTQYF
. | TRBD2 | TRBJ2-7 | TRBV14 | TGTGCCAGCAGCCAAAGGAGGGGGTTTAGCGGGAGTTCCTACGAGCAGTACTTC | CASSQRRGFSGSSYEQYF
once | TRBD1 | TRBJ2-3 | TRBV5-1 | TGCGCCAGCAGCTCGGGGACAGCGGAAGATACGCAGTATTTT | CASSSGTAEDTQYF
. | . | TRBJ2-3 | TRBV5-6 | TGTGCCAGCAGCTTGTTTGTACGGGAGACTGGCACAGATACGCAGTATTTT | CASSLFVRETGTDTQYF
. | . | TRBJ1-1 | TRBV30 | TGTGCCTGGAAAGTCAGGGGTCTGAGTGAAGCTTTCTTT | CAWKVRGLSEAFF
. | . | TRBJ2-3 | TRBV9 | TGTGCCAGCAGCGTAGCGGGTGGTGCCACAGATACGCAGTATTTT | CASSVAGGATDTQYF
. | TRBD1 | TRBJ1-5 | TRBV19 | TGTGCCAGTAGGGGGACAGGGGATCAGCCCCAGCATTTT | CASRGTGDQPQHF
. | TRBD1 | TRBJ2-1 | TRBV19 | TGTGCCAGTAGTCTTTTAGGGACAGCTTACAATGAGCAGTTCTTC | CASSLLGTAYNEQFF
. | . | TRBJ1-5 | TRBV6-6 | TGTGCCAGCAGTTACTCAGGGGAAAGCAATCAGCCCCAGCATTTT | CASSYSGESNQPQHF
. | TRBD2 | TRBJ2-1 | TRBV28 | TGTGCCAGCAGTTGGCCTAGCGGGAGGGGCGGCAATGAGCAGTTCTTC | CASSWPSGRGGNEQFF
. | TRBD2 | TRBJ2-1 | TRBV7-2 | TGTGCCAGCAGCCGCCCACTAGCGGGAGAGCAGTTCTTC | CASSRPLAGEQFF
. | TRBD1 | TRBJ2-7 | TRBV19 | TGTGCCAGTAAAAGGTCCCTCTATAGACAGGGATACTACGAGCAGTACTTC | CASKRSLYRQGYYEQYF
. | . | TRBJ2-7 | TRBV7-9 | TGTGCCAGCAGCCCCCCGGGACTCTCCTACGAGCAGTACTTC | CASSPPGLSYEQYF
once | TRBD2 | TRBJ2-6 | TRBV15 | TGTGCCACCAGCGGACTAGCGGGAGGTCCCTCTGGGGCCAACGTCCTGACTTTC | CATSGLAGGPSGANVLTF
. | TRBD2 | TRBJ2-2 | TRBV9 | TGTGCCAGCAGCGTAGGTCTAGCGGACACCGGGGAGCTGTTTTTT | CASSVGLADTGELFF
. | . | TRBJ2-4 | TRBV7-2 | TGTGCCAGCAGCTTAAGTATAGCCAAAAACATTCAGTACTTC | CASSLSIAKNIQYF
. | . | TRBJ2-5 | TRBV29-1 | TGCAGCGCCAATACAGGGATGGAGACCCAGTACTTC | CSANTGMETQYF
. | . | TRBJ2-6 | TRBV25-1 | TGTGCCAGCAGTCCCCTGGGGGACTCTGGGGCCAACGTCCTGACTTTC | CASSPLGDSGANVLTF
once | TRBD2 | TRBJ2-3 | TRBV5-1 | TGCGCCAGCAGCTTGGTTTCTAGCGGAAGCACAGATACGCAGTATTTT | CASSLVSSGSTDTQYF
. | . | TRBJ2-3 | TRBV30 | TGTGCCTGGAGTGTACCCACTTCGCAGTATTTT | CAWSVPTSQYF
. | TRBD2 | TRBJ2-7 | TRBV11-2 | TGTGCCAGCAGCCAAAGACTAGCGGGAGCACGCGAGCAGTACTTC | CASSQRLAGAREQYF
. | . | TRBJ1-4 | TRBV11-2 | TGTGCCAGCAGCGCGACACTCCAGGGTCAGAAAACTTTT | CASSATLQGQKTF
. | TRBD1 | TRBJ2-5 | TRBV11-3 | TGTGCCAGCAGCTTAGATTCTGACAGGGTGGAGACCCAGTACTTC | CASSLDSDRVETQYF
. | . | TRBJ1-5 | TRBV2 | TGTGCCAGCAGTGAACGGTTGGCAGACCCAAAGCCCCAGCATTTT | CASSERLADPKPQHF